This section outlines one TCR beta chain sequence together with its context. The antigen is not known. This record belongs to a study of vaccination and CD4 T cells after COVID-19. For the study at large: All convalescent patients were nasal swab PCR positive for SARS-CoV-2; several had mild and one severe disease. The cells were exposed to overlapping spike peptides originating from SARS-CoV-2, HCoV-NL63, HCoV-OC43 and HCoV-229E for stimulation.

CDR3 length: 12 residues. V was trimmed by 3 bases and J by 0 bases, leaving 5 bases between them. Germline V gene lookup returns CDR1 DFQATT and CDR2 SNEGSKA (reference sequence). Sequencing of the DNA from cultured CD4+ T cells was carried out with the Oncomine TCR Beta short-read assay. One entry per CDR3 protein results from TCRdb running MiXCR on the PCR reads. The sample includes about 25,000 distinct CDR3 sequences, 45% to 50% of them seen just once. Treatment defined: approximately 9-day PBMC culture with coronavirus spike peptide pools or control peptides (ViraFEST assay). The TCR sequence derives from a human donor who had recovered from COVID-19. The chain is built from TRBV20-1 and TRBJ1-2, with unresolved D. The sequenced sample was CD4+ T cells from blood, cultured in vitro. The CDR3: CSARSPNYGYTF. CDR3 in DNA: TGCAGTGCTAGGTCTCCTAACTATGGCTACACCTTC.